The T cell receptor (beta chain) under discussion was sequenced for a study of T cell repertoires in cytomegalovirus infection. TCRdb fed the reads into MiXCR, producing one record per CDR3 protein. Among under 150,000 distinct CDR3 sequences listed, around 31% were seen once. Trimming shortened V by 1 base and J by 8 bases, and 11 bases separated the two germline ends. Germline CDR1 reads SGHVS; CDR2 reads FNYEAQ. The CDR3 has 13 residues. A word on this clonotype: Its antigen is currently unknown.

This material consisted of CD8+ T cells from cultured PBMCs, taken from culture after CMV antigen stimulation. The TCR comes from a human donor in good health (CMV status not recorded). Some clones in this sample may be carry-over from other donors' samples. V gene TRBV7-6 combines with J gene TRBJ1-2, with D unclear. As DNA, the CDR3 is TGTGCCAGCAGCTTAGGGGTGTTTGGGGGCTACACCTTC. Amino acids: CASSLGVFGGYTF.